One T cell receptor (beta chain) is described in this entry. The sample holds other DNA sequences that translate to the same CDR3. The CDR3 has 16 residues. The junction had 5 bases not matched to a gene; V was cut back by 1 base and J by 4 bases. Germline V gene data show CDR1 as MDHEN and CDR2 as SYDVKM. This record belongs to a study of blood T cell repertoires in COVID-19. Study overall: Donors in the United States, Italy and Spain gave samples during acute or convalescent COVID-19. The cDNA or gDNA used as material had been derived from T cells, B-cell-depleted T cells, or PBMCs.

Source study methods: The assay estimated nucleated cells by amplifying reference gene primers. The data were produced by immunoSEQ multiplex PCR, yet TCRdb's version contains in-frame clones alone and is incomplete. Clone size and the V and J calls come from that table; the DNA yielded D and trimming. The sample holds over 35,000 clones, around nine tenths seen once. Sequencing input: peripheral blood. The chain has TRBV28 and TRBJ2-2, with TRBD2 identical over 8 bases. The TCR sequence derives from a man aged 70 or older with active COVID-19. In nucleotides, the CDR3 is TGTGCCAGCAGTTTATTTACTAGCGGAGGCACCGGGGAGCTGTTTTTT. Amino acids: CASSLFTSGGTGELFF.